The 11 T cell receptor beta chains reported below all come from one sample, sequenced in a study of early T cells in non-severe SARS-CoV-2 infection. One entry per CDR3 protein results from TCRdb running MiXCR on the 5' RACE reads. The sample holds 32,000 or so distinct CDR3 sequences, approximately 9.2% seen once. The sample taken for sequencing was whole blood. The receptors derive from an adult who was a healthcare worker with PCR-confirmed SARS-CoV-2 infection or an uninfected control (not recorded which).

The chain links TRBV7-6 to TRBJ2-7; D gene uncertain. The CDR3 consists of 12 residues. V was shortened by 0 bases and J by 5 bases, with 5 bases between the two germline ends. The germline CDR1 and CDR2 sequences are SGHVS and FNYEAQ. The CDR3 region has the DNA TGTGCCAGCAGCTTAGCGGAGCACGAGCAGTACTTC. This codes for CASSLAEHEQYF.

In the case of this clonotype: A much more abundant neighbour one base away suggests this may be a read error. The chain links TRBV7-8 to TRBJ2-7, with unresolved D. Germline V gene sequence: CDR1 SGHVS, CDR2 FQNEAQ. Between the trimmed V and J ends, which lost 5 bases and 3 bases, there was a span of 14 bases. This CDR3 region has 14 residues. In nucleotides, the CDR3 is TGTGCCAGCAGCATAGAAAACCCCCTCTACGAGCAGTACTTC. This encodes CASSIENPLYEQYF.

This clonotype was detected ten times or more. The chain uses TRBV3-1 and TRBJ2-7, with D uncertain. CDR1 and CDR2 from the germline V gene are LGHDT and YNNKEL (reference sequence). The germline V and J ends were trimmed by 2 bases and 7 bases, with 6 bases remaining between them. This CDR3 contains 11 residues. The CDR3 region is CASSQSREQYF. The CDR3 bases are TGTGCCAGCAGCCAAAGTAGAGAGCAGTACTTC.

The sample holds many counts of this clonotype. The CDR3 protein is CASTPGQANEKLFF. As DNA, the CDR3 is TGTGCCAGCACCCCGGGACAGGCAAATGAAAAACTGTTTTTT. The rearrangement joins TRBV12-3 or TRBV12-4 to TRBJ1-4; 8 bases line up with TRBD1. CDR3 length equals 14 residues. J was trimmed by 5 bases and V by 7 bases; bases with no gene match: 6.

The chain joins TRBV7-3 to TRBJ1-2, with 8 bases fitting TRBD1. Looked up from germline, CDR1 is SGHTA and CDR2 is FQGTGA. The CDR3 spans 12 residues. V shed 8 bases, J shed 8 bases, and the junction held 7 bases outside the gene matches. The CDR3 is CASGLQGEGYTF. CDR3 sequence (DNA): TGTGCCAGCGGATTACAGGGGGAAGGCTACACCTTC.

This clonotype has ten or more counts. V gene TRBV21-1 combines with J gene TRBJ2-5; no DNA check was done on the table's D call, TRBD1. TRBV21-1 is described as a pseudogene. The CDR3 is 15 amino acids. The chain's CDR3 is CASSKALNREETQYF. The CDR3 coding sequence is TGTGCCAGCAGCAAAGCCCTTAACAGGGAAGAGACCCAGTACTTC.

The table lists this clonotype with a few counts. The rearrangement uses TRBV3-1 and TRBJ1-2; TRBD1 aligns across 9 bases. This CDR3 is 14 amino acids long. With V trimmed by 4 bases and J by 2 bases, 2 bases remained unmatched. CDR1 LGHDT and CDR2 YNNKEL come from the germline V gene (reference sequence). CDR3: CASSPQGANYGYTF. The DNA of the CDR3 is TGTGCCAGCAGCCCACAGGGGGCGAACTATGGCTACACCTTC. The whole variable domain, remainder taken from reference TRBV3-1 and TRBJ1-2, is DTAVSQTPKYLVTQMGNDKSIKCEQNLGHDTMYWYKQDSKKFLKIMFSYNNKELIINETVPNRFSPKSPDKAHLNLHINSLELGDSAVYFCASSPQGANYGYTFGSGTRLTVV.

The CDR3 DNA sequence: TGTGCCAGCAGTGATCTTAGACAGGCGAACACTGAAGCTTTCTTT. Protein product: CASSDLRQANTEAFF. The chain has TRBV6-4 and TRBJ1-1; tentatively, D is TRBD1 (6 bases). The length of the CDR3 is 15 residues. Trimming stripped 3 bases from V and 1 base from J, with 12 bases between. CDR1 MRHNA and CDR2 SNTAGT come from the germline V gene.

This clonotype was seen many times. The CDR3 loop reads CASSKGRHPITEAFF. The CDR3 DNA reads as TGTGCCAGCAGTAAGGGACGACACCCCATCACTGAAGCTTTCTTT. This sequence joins TRBV6-2 or TRBV6-3 and TRBJ1-1; possibly TRBD1 for D (5 bases). Trimming cost V 5 bases and J 4 bases, with 17 bases left between them. The CDR3 totals 15 residues. Germline loops: CDR1 MNHEY, CDR2 SVGEGT.

The CDR3 here is CSVELRLADTQYF. CDR3 coding DNA: TGCAGCGTTGAACTACGACTGGCAGATACGCAGTATTTT. The genes are TRBV29-1 and TRBJ2-3; D not resolved. This CDR3 is built from 13 residues. The germline V and J ends were trimmed by 2 bases and 4 bases, with 10 bases remaining between them. CDR1 is SQVTM and CDR2 is ANQGSEA in the germline V gene.

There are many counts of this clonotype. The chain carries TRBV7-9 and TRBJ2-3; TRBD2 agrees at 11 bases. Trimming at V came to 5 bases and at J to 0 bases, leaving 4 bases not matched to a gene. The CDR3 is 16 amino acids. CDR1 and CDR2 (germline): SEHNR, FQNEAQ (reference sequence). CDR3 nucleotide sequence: TGTGCCAGCAGCATGACTAGCGGGGCAAGCACAGATACGCAGTATTTT. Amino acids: CASSMTSGASTDTQYF.